This TCR beta chain was obtained from a study of PD-L1 blockade in urothelial cancer. For the study at large: Patients' prior chemotherapy regimens numbered 0 to 3. Analysis of blood occurred 3 weeks (second dose) and 6 weeks after treatment start.

Germline V gene sequence: CDR1 GTSNPN, CDR2 SVGIG (reference sequence). CDR3 length: 13 amino acids. Between the trimmed V and J ends, which lost 0 bases and 5 bases, there was a span of 10 bases. Each PCR contained spiked-in synthetic TCR analog templates. Here immunoSEQ multiplex PCR was the method, and the copy in TCRdb shows in-frame clones only, minus some. This sample has some 77,000 clones, with roughly nine tenths found just once. This specimen was PBMCs, taken around atezolizumab (anti-PD-L1) treatment. This clonotype originated in a woman aged 70-85 years with urothelial cancer. The chain joins TRBV30 to TRBJ2-5, with unresolved D. The CDR3 loop reads CAWSVSRFETQYF. The CDR3 coding sequence is TGTGCCTGGAGTGTGTCCAGGTTCGAGACCCAGTACTTC.